Included here is one TCR beta chain sequence, with context. This clone's antigen is unknown. Per-base qualities were not stored, and no clone one base away is much larger. Stable Graves' hyperthyroidism was defined as the absence of progression to ophthalmopathy over 18 months of follow-up. Hyperthyroidism patients were aged 18 to 65 years and newly diagnosed, with disease duration of less than 2 months. Patients with uncontrolled infections, other autoimmune diseases, pregnancy or lactation were excluded. Diagnoses relied on clinical symptoms, serum thyroxine and TRAb, thyroid ultrasound and orbital computed tomography. PBMCs were isolated from about 9.2 ml of fresh peripheral blood by Ficoll-Paque density gradient centrifugation. Total RNA was extracted using Trizol reagent, and RNA quality was assessed on an Agilent 2100 Bioanalyzer. The data originate from a study of T cells in Graves' hyperthyroidism and ophthalmopathy (dated by TCRdb to the late 2010s). About the investigation overall: Peripheral blood was collected at initial diagnosis, before any treatment. To identify TCR V-J signatures that set the groups apart, the researchers used a discovery cohort of roughly 100 patients, made up of 40 to 45 with Graves' ophthalmopathy and about 59 with stable Graves' hyperthyroidism. Prospective prediction of ophthalmopathy was tested in an independent validation cohort consisting of some 18 hyperthyroidism patients and some 16 patients who later progressed to ophthalmopathy. The roughly 100 discovery patients were randomly split 7:3 into training and test sets. The study also compared thyroid tissue and blood T-cell repertoires from about six Graves' hyperthyroidism patients. After sampling, hyperthyroidism patients received methimazole starting at 30 mg daily, and ophthalmopathy patients received high-dose intravenous methylprednisolone. According to the paper, TCR Vbeta CDR3 sequencing was carried out on 135 peripheral blood samples, which came from over 40 ophthalmopathy, about 75 hyperthyroidism and roughly 17 progressor patients.

The paper as a whole reports these results and caveats: Most expanded thyroid clonotypes (frequency above 0.001) were also detected in blood, suggesting blood repertoires may reflect thyroid immune responses. In validation, the model predicted progression to ophthalmopathy with over 60% sensitivity and 72.22% specificity, a median of about 6.7 months before onset. A 13 V-J signature model separated ophthalmopathy from stable hyperthyroidism, with roughly 88% sensitivity and about 81% specificity in cross-validation and 80%/75% in testing. Sample size was not statistically predetermined, and blinding of investigators to group allocation was not performed.

The TCR beta CDR3 regions were amplified from RNA transcripts. For the first round of RT-PCR on the TCR CDR3, the HTBI primer set was used together with the Qiagen OneStep RT-PCR kit. Libraries were constructed in a second round of multiplex PCR, after which size selection and purification were performed. Libraries were sequenced paired-end with 100 bp reads on an Illumina HiSeq2000. In the original analysis: SOAPnuke was used to process the raw data, removing reads that contained adapters or uncalled bases, had a mean Phred below 15, or lacked an exact match to the constant primer or identifier. COPE v1.2.5 was used to merge the high-quality paired reads, and each unique nucleotide sequence was defined as a clonotype. MiTCR v1.1 was used to align the clonotypes against IMGT TRBV, TRBD and TRBJ reference segments. The analysis included only V-J combinations with a frequency above 0.0001, which together covered 99% to 99.2% of the repertoires. The TCS score was defined as F50 (clonal expansion) divided by E x V (chaos), with BLOSUM62-based TCRdist calculated between CDR3 peptides within each V-J. Welch's t-statistics and random forest reduced some 510 V-J features to 13, which were used in a naive Bayes classifier (R e1071). The Morisita-Horn index was used to measure how similar the thyroid and blood repertoires were. In-frame beta chains were kept once TCRdb had trimmed the public reads at Q25 with fastp and called clones with MiXCR. Under each unique CDR3 protein, matching rows form one entry showing the most common genes and DNA. The V and J calls were determined by TCRdb, not by the authors. The sample has hundreds of thousands of distinct CDR3 sequences on record, 35% to 40% of them singletons. About 8.9% of the sample is in the top ten clones.

According to the germline V gene, CDR1 reads SGHDT and CDR2 reads YYEEEE. CDR3 length: 17 amino acids, cysteine to phenylalanine. Of the read, only the CDR3 DNA is kept; its 51 bases are in frame from base 1. V is pruned by 0 bases and J by 3 bases, leaving 8 bases of the junction without a gene match. The chain couples TRBV5-6 to TRBJ2-7, with 11 central nucleotides matching TRBD1. This receptor was identified in a man between 18 and 35 years old with Graves' hyperthyroidism. Specimen: blood. The CDR3 protein: CASSLGTGTGGNYEQYF. In nucleotide form, the sequence is TGTGCCAGCAGCTTGGGAACCGGGACAGGGGGTAACTACGAGCAGTACTTC.